The 30 T cell receptor beta chains below all came from one sample that was sequenced in a study of blood T cell repertoires in COVID-19. Here immunoSEQ multiplex PCR was the method, and the copy in TCRdb shows in-frame clones only, minus some. Here the sample spans 120,000 or so clones, 87% being singletons. Sequenced input: peripheral blood. All receptors derive from a woman in her sixties or seventies with acute or convalescent COVID-19.

V usage is TRBV13 and J usage is TRBJ2-1; 12 bases agree with TRBD2. The CDR3 is 16 residues long. Losses at the gene ends were 3 bases for V and 9 bases for J; bases not matched to a gene: 9. The germline V gene has CDR1 PRHDT and CDR2 FYEKMQ (reference sequence). The CDR3 reads CASSLVASGGAGEQFF. CDR3 DNA: TGTGCCAGCAGCTTGGTCGCTAGCGGGGGGGCCGGTGAGCAGTTCTTC.

This chain connects TRBV27 to TRBJ2-7; 9 nucleotides agree with TRBD1. CDR1 and CDR2 from the germline V gene are MNHEY and SMNVEV (reference sequence). After removal of 8 bases from V and 7 bases from J, the junction contained 12 bases not matched to a gene. The CDR3 is 14 amino acids. CDR3 amino acids: CASGYRGPLGEQYF. The CDR3 coding sequence is TGTGCCAGCGGCTACAGGGGGCCGTTAGGAGAGCAGTACTTC.

The rearrangement joins TRBV5-1 to TRBJ1-5; 12 bases are shared with TRBD1. Germline V gene lookup returns CDR1 SGHRS and CDR2 YFSETQ. V was clipped by 4 bases and J by 2 bases; unmatched bases: 4. The CDR3 is 16 residues long. The CDR3 DNA reads TGCGCCAGCAGCCCGGGACAGGGGGCTGGCAATCAGCCCCAGCATTTT. This translates into CASSPGQGAGNQPQHF.

This rearrangement joins TRBV5-5 to TRBJ1-6; no firm D call. V shed 4 bases and J shed 5 bases, with 19 bases lying between them. The CDR3 runs 17 residues. CDR1 and CDR2 (germline): SGHKS, YYEKEE (reference sequence). The chain's CDR3 is CASSPRQVVSDNSPLHF. As DNA, the CDR3 is TGTGCCAGCAGCCCAAGGCAGGTGGTCTCTGATAATTCACCCCTCCACTTT.

J is TRBJ1-1 and V is TRBV5-1; D call uncertain. V was trimmed by 4 bases and J by 1 base, leaving 14 bases between them. The CDR3 extends over 15 amino acids. Germline values: CDR1 SGHRS, CDR2 YFSETQ. The CDR3 sequence is CASSLLPAPNTEAFF. In DNA, the CDR3 is TGCGCCAGCAGCCTCCTTCCTGCGCCGAACACTGAAGCTTTCTTT.

The rearrangement joins TRBV2 to TRBJ2-1; 10 bases agree with TRBD2. Germline lookup yields CDR1 SNHLY and CDR2 FYNNEI. The CDR3 totals 15 residues. The trim removed 6 bases at V and 3 bases at J, leaving 5 bases unmatched. The CDR3 region is CASSSLAGDYNEQFF. In DNA form, the CDR3 reads TGTGCCAGCAGCTCCCTAGCGGGGGACTACAATGAGCAGTTCTTC.

The chain recombines TRBV28 with TRBJ2-7; a weak D match, TRBD1 (6 bases). V dropped 8 bases and J dropped 0 bases, with 8 bases sitting between them. There are 12 residues in the CDR3. Germline CDR1 and CDR2: MDHEN and SYDVKM. This CDR3 reads CASQTGSYEQYF. As DNA, the CDR3 is TGTGCCAGCCAGACAGGCTCCTACGAGCAGTACTTC. Supplemented by reference TRBV28 and TRBJ2-7, the full variable domain reads DVKVTQSSRYLVKRTGEKVFLECVQDMDHENMFWYRQDPGLGLRLIYFSYDVKMKEKGDIPEGYSVSREKKERFSLILESASTNQTSMYLCASQTGSYEQYFGPGTRLTVT.

The chain uses TRBV12-3 or TRBV12-4 and TRBJ1-6, with no clear D. This CDR3 contains 13 residues. The germline V and J ends were trimmed by 7 bases and 10 bases, with 14 bases remaining between them. The CDR3 region has the DNA TGTGCCAGCAATCCGGGAGACGGCTCACCCCTCCACTTT. Its translation: CASNPGDGSPLHF.

This chain links TRBV7-9 with TRBJ2-7; TRBD2 is a possible D gene (5 bases). CDR3 length equals 14 residues. The germline V gene has CDR1 SEHNR and CDR2 FQNEAQ (reference sequence). V gave up 1 base and J gave up 4 bases, with 11 bases separating them. In nucleotides, the CDR3 is TGTGCCAGCAGCTTAGGGGCAGGACTTTACGAGCAGTACTTC. This gives the protein CASSLGAGLYEQYF.

The chain links TRBV19 to TRBJ2-1; tentatively, D is TRBD1 (6 bases). Trimming pared 9 bases from V and 3 bases from J, leaving 12 bases between. The CDR3 totals 13 residues. Germline CDR1 and CDR2: LNHDA and SQIVND (reference sequence). The CDR3 DNA reads as TGTGCCAGCGCCGCGGACAGCTACAATGAGCAGTTCTTC. Protein: CASAADSYNEQFF.

The rearrangement joins TRBV4-1 to TRBJ2-3; a possible D gene is TRBD2 (6 bases). V was clipped by 3 bases and J by 4 bases, with 8 bases between them. The CDR3 covers 13 residues. Germline V gene data show CDR1 as MGHRA and CDR2 as YSYEKL. In DNA, the CDR3 is TGCGCCAGCAGCCAGGAGGGGCCAGATACGCAGTATTTT. Protein: CASSQEGPDTQYF.

This clone was seen repeatedly, ten times or more. Within the sample, other DNA sequences also encode this same CDR3. This chain uses TRBV7-2 with TRBJ1-6; D unresolved. Germline CDR1 is SGHTA and CDR2 is FQGNSA. The germline V and J ends were trimmed by 1 base and 13 bases, with 8 bases remaining between them. The CDR3 is 12 amino acids. The CDR3 sequence: CASSLVVPPLHF. The CDR3 coding sequence is TGTGCCAGCAGCTTAGTAGTTCCCCCCCTCCACTTT.

CDR3 residues: CASSEAGGGFGSSSPLHF. Written as DNA, the CDR3 is TGTGCCAGCAGTGAAGCGGGGGGAGGGTTTGGTTCCAGCTCACCCCTCCACTTT. The V gene is TRBV2, the J gene TRBJ1-6, with a possible D match to TRBD1 (5 bases). V was clipped by 0 bases and J by 10 bases, with 22 bases between them. This CDR3 is built from 18 residues. The germline V gene encodes CDR1 SNHLY and CDR2 FYNNEI. Together with reference TRBV2 and TRBJ1-6, the CDR3 gives the full variable domain: EPEVTQTPSHQVTQMGQEVILRCVPISNHLYFYWYRQILGQKVEFLVSFYNNEISEKSEIFDDQFSVERPDGSNFTLKIRSTKLEDSAMYFCASSEAGGGFGSSSPLHFGNGTRLTVT.

This clone was seen just once. The rearrangement joins TRBV19 to TRBJ1-2, with 8 nucleotides matching TRBD1. The germline V gene encodes CDR1 LNHDA and CDR2 SQIVND (reference sequence). With V trimmed by 3 bases and J by 8 bases, 5 bases remained unmatched. This CDR3 is built from 13 residues. The CDR3 region is CASSMDRVIGYTF. The DNA of the CDR3 is TGTGCCAGTAGTATGGACAGGGTGATCGGCTACACCTTC.

The chain recombines TRBV11-3 with TRBJ2-1, with D maybe TRBD2 (6 bases). This CDR3 has 15 residues. Germline CDR1 and CDR2: SGHNT and YENEEA. The V and J ends lost 1 base and 5 bases respectively, with 12 bases between them. This chain's CDR3 is CASSLGTGENNEQFF. The CDR3 DNA reads as TGTGCCAGCAGCTTAGGGACGGGGGAGAACAATGAGCAGTTCTTC. The full variable domain, with the rest looked up from reference TRBV11-3 and TRBJ2-1, is EAGVVQSPRYKIIEKKQPVAFWCNPISGHNTLYWYLQNLGQGPELLIRYENEEAVDDSQLPKDRFSAERLKGVDSTLKIQPAELGDSAVYLCASSLGTGENNEQFFGPGTRLTVL.

The chain carries TRBV6-1 and TRBJ1-6; 9 bases are shared with TRBD1. Unmatched junction bases numbered 8, after V lost 3 bases and J lost 11 bases. Germline V gene lookup returns CDR1 MNHNS and CDR2 SASEGT. The CDR3 length is 15 residues. CDR3 residues: CASSDRDRDRPPLHF. CDR3 nucleotides: TGTGCCAGCAGTGATCGGGACAGGGATCGTCCACCCCTCCACTTT.

The chain couples TRBV29-1 to TRBJ2-7; TRBD2 matches 12 bases. This CDR3 comprises 12 residues. V was pared by 6 bases and J by 4 bases, with 1 base of the junction left unmatched. CDR1 SQVTM and CDR2 ANQGSEA come from the germline V gene. The CDR3 reads CSVGTSGYEQYF. The CDR3 bases are TGCAGCGTCGGGACTAGCGGGTACGAGCAGTACTTC.

V usage is TRBV11-1 and J usage is TRBJ2-1; D perhaps matches TRBD2 (6 bases). Germline CDR1 and CDR2: SGHAT and FQDESV (reference sequence). V shed 3 bases and J shed 7 bases, with 10 bases lying between them. There are 13 residues in the CDR3. CDR3 sequence reads: CASSFYAGNEQFF. The DNA of the CDR3 is TGTGCCAGCAGCTTTTACGCGGGGAATGAGCAGTTCTTC.

This clone came up a few times. V usage is TRBV6-6 and J usage is TRBJ2-2; D unresolved. CDR1 is MNHNY, CDR2 SVGAGI, per germline (reference sequence). V was cut by 5 bases and J by 6 bases, with 7 bases left in between. There are 12 residues in the CDR3. The CDR3 loop is CASSTSPGELFF. CDR3 nucleotides: TGTGCCAGCAGTACATCGCCCGGGGAGCTGTTTTTT.

The genes are TRBV30 and TRBJ2-7, with 8 nucleotides matching TRBD1. The V and J ends lost 2 bases and 3 bases, in that order; junction bases with no gene match: 9. This CDR3 contains 15 residues. CDR1 is GTSNPN, CDR2 SVGIG, per germline (reference sequence). CDR3 nucleotides: TGTGCCTGGAGTCCTGGACAGGGAGGCTACTACGAGCAGTACTTC. Encoded protein: CAWSPGQGGYYEQYF.

The gene calls are TRBV5-6 and TRBJ2-7, with 8 bases lining up with TRBD1. CDR1 is SGHDT, CDR2 YYEEEE, per germline. Trimming took 1 base from V and 0 from J; bases not matched to a gene: 3. This CDR3 is 15 amino acids long. The CDR3 here is CASSLLGQASYEQYF. Here the CDR3 DNA reads TGTGCCAGCAGCTTGTTGGGACAGGCCTCCTACGAGCAGTACTTC.

The chain joins TRBV7-3 to TRBJ1-1, with no clear D. V was cut by 5 bases and J by 1 base, with 8 bases left in between. Germline V gene sequence: CDR1 SGHTA, CDR2 FQGTGA. The CDR3 contains 13 residues. The CDR3 nucleotides read TGTGCCAGCAGCAAACAGAAGAACACTGAAGCTTTCTTT. This sequence encodes CASSKQKNTEAFF.

The chain couples TRBV6-5 to TRBJ1-5; TRBD1 might be the D (5 bases). The CDR3 is made up of 14 amino acids. The V and J ends lost 7 bases and 6 bases respectively, with 16 bases between them. CDR1 is MNHEY and CDR2 is SVGAGI in the germline V gene. For the CDR3, the DNA is TGTGCCAGCACCAAAGGGCAGGGCGGTCAGCCCCAGCATTTT. It translates to CASTKGQGGQPQHF.

The rearrangement uses TRBV29-1 and TRBJ2-7; 8 nucleotides match TRBD2. CDR1 and CDR2 (germline): SQVTM, ANQGSEA. CDR3 size: 14 residues. Trimming took 4 bases from V and 0 from J; bases not matched to a gene: 5. CDR3 coding DNA: TGCAGCGTTGTGGGGCGGGGGGCCTCCTACGAGCAGTACTTC. It specifies CSVVGRGASYEQYF.

The rearrangement links TRBV9 to TRBJ1-3, with TRBD1 as a possible D gene (5 bases). CDR1 and CDR2 from the germline V gene are SGDLS and YYNGEE. V was clipped by 6 bases and J by 0 bases, with 10 bases between them. This CDR3 region has 14 residues. The CDR3 here is CASTTGNSGNTIYF. Here the CDR3 DNA reads TGTGCCAGCACTACAGGTAACTCTGGAAACACCATATATTTT.

The chain joins TRBV28 to TRBJ1-1, with D tentatively TRBD1 (5 bases). Looked up from germline, CDR1 is MDHEN and CDR2 is SYDVKM. The CDR3 totals 13 residues. Trimming shortened V by 2 bases and J by 6 bases, and 10 bases separated the two germline ends. Written as DNA, the CDR3 is TGTGCCAGCAGTTTAGCAGGGAAGGCTGAAGCTTTCTTT. Its translation: CASSLAGKAEAFF.

V is TRBV28 and J is TRBJ1-1, with D maybe TRBD1 (5 bases). Per the germline V gene, CDR1 is MDHEN and CDR2 is SYDVKM. The CDR3 is 13 residues long. Here the CDR3 reads CATGTGMNTEAFF. In nucleotides, the CDR3 is TGTGCTACAGGTACAGGCATGAACACTGAAGCTTTCTTT.

The chain uses TRBV7-6 and TRBJ2-1; 10 bases are shared with TRBD1. Germline-derived CDR1 and CDR2 are SGHVS and FNYEAQ. The CDR3 is 18 amino acids. Trimming removed 1 base from V and 3 bases from J; junction bases left unmatched: 9. The CDR3 DNA reads TGTGCCAGCAGCTTAGTGTTAGTCAGGGACAGGGGCTACAATGAGCAGTTCTTC. The encoded protein is CASSLVLVRDRGYNEQFF.

This chain connects TRBV19 to TRBJ1-5, with D perhaps matching TRBD1 (6 bases). CDR1 is LNHDA and CDR2 is SQIVND in the germline V gene (reference sequence). Trimming removed 3 bases from V and 6 bases from J, with 9 bases in between. CDR3 size: 13 residues. CDR3 protein: CASSMGAAQPQHF. CDR3 DNA sequence: TGTGCCAGTAGTATGGGGGCGGCTCAGCCCCAGCATTTT.

Comment on this clone: The sample carries other DNA sequences with the same CDR3. The chain links TRBV28 to TRBJ2-7, with D uncertain. Germline-derived CDR1 and CDR2 are MDHEN and SYDVKM. V lost 6 bases and J lost 4, with 10 bases in between. This CDR3 is built from 12 residues. The CDR3 protein is CASSPPGYEQYF. CDR3 DNA: TGTGCCAGCAGCCCCCCCGGGTACGAGCAGTACTTC.